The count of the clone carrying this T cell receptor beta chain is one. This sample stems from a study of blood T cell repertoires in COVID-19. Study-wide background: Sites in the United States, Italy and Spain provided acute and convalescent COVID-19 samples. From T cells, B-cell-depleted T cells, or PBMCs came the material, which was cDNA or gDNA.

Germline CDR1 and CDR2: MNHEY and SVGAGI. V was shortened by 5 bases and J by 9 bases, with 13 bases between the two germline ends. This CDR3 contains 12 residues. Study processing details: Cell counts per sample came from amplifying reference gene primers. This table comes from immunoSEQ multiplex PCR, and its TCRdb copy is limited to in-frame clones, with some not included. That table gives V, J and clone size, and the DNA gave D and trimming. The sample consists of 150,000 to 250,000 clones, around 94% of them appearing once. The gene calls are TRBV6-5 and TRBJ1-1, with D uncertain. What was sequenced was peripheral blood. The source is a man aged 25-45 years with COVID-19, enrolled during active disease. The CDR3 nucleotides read TGTGCCAGCAGTAACCCCCGGGGAAAAGCTTTCTTT. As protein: CASSNPRGKAFF.